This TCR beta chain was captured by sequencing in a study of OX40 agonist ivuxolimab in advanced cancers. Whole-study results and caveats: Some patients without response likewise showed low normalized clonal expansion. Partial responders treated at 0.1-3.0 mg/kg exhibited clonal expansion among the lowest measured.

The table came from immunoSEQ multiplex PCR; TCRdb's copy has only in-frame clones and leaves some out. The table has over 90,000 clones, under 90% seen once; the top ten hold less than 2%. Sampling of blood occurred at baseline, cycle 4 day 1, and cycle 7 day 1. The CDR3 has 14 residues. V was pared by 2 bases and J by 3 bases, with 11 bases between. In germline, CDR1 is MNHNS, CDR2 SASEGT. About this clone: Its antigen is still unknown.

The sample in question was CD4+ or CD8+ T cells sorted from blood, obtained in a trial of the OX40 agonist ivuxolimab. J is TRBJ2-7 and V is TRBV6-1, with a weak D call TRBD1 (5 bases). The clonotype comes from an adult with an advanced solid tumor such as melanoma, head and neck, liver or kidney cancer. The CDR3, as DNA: TGTGCCAGCAGTGAAAGGGGCAGGGACTACGAGCAGTACTTC. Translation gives CASSERGRDYEQYF.